Here is one T cell receptor beta chain with its context. Only in-frame clones appear in the TCRdb table, and some are missing; sequencing was by immunoSEQ multiplex PCR. The sample holds 95,000 to 150,000 clones, more than 85% seen once. The entry originates in a study of T cell responses to AZD1222 COVID-19 vaccine. Whole-study context: Second-dose schedules of about 4 or about 12 weeks were combined.

Germline lookup yields CDR1 MNHEY and CDR2 SMNVEV (reference sequence). Unmatched junction bases numbered 6, after V lost 2 bases and J lost 6 bases. CDR3 length: 15 amino acids. This chain joins TRBV27 and TRBJ1-1; 10 bases are shared with TRBD1. This clonotype was obtained from an adult in good health. The source material was peripheral blood, sampled on day 0 of AZD1222 vaccination. The CDR3 loop is CASSLTGTGVSEAFF. DNA of the CDR3: TGTGCCAGCAGTTTAACCGGGACAGGGGTCTCTGAAGCTTTCTTT.